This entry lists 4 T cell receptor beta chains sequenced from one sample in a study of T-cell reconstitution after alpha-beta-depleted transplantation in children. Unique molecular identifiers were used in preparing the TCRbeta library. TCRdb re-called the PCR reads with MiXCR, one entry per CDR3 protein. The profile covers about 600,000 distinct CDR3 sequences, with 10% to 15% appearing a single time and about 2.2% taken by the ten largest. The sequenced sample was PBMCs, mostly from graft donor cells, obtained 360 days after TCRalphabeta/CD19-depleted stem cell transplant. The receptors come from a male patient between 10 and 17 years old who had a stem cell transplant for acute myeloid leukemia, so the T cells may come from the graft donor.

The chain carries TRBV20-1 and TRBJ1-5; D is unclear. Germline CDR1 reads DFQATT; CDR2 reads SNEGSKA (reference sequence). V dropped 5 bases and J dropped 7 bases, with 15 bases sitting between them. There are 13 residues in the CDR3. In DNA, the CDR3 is TGCAGTGCTCGACCGCAACACGGGCAGCCCCAGCATTTT. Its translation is CSARPQHGQPQHF.

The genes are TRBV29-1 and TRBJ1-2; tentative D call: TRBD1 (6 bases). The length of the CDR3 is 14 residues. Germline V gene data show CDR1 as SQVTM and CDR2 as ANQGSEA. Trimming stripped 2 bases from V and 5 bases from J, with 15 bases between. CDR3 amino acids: CSVENYKGEYGYTF. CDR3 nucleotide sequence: TGCAGCGTTGAAAACTATAAGGGGGAATATGGCTACACCTTC.

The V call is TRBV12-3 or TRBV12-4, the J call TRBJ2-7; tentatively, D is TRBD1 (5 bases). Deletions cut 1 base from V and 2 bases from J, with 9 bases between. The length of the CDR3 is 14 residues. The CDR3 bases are TGTGCCAGCAGTTTAGGGGGCGAAGCCTACGAGCAGTACTTC. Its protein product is CASSLGGEAYEQYF.

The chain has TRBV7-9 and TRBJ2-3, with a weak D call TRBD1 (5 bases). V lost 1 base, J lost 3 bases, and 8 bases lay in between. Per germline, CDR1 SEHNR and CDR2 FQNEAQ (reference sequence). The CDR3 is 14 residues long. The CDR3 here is CASSLGGWTDTQYF. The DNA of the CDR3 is TGTGCCAGCAGCTTAGGGGGCTGGACAGATACGCAGTATTTT.